This TCR beta chain was observed in a study of blood T cell repertoires in COVID-19. Background on the study: Sources were T cells, B-cell-depleted T cells, or PBMCs; the material itself was cDNA or gDNA.

The protocol was immunoSEQ multiplex PCR, while the TCRdb copy is restricted to in-frame clones and leaves out a portion. The table includes around 250,000 clones, about 87% detected once. The table lists this clone with a few counts. V shed 5 bases, J shed 5 bases, and the junction held 8 bases outside the gene matches. CDR3 length: 14 amino acids. Germline V lookup: CDR1 PRHDT, CDR2 FYEKMQ (reference sequence). Exposed participants encountered a COVID-19 case during the 2 weeks preceding study entry. Sequencing was done on a sample of PBMCs or T cells enriched from blood (not recorded which). The source is a woman in her thirties or forties who had been exposed to COVID-19. The V gene is TRBV13, the J gene TRBJ2-5; 7 positions agree with TRBD2. CDR3 amino acids: CASSPHGRWETQYF. In DNA form, the CDR3 reads TGTGCCAGCAGCCCCCACGGGAGGTGGGAGACCCAGTACTTC.